This T cell receptor (beta chain) was captured in a study of blood T cells in healthy people across ages. Study-level background: Researchers report that template switching captured about one barcoded beta molecule per two T cells. Study-wide results and limits: Investigators treated diversity estimates from one million T cells as underestimates. Getting older went along with TCR beta diversity per million T cells dropping roughly linearly. The percentage of naive T cells correlated strongly with TCR beta diversity.

As concerns this clonotype: Its antigen remains unknown.

The use of a sample-barcoded 5' primer and a J-beta primer mix characterized a second PCR of roughly 6 to 11 cycles. TCRdb re-called the 5' RACE reads through MiXCR, storing one row per CDR3 protein. The repertoire includes 1.5 million to 2 million distinct CDR3 sequences, about 50% of them detected once, and approximately 2.1% sits in the top ten. Trimming removed 3 bases from V and 13 bases from J, with 17 bases in between. Per the germline V gene, CDR1 is SGHKS and CDR2 is YYEKEE (reference sequence). CDR3 size: 13 residues. The receptor's source is a woman in her 40s in good health. The chain recombines TRBV5-5 with TRBJ2-1; a possible D gene is TRBD2 (6 bases). Sequenced input: blood. The CDR3 DNA follows: TGTGCCAGCAGCTGGGAGGTAGGCTTTTACCAGTTCTTC. Its protein is CASSWEVGFYQFF.